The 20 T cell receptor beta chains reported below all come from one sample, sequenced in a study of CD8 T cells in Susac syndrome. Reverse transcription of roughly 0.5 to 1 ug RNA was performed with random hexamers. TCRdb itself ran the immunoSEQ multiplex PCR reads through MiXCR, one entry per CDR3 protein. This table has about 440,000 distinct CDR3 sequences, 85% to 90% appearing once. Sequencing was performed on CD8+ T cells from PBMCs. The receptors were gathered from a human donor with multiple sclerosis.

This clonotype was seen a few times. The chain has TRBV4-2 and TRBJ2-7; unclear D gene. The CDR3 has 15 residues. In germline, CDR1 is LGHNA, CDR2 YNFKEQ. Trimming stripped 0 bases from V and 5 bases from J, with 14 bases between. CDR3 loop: CASSQDGQVLNEQYF. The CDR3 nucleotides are TGTGCCAGCAGCCAAGATGGTCAGGTATTGAACGAGCAGTACTTC.

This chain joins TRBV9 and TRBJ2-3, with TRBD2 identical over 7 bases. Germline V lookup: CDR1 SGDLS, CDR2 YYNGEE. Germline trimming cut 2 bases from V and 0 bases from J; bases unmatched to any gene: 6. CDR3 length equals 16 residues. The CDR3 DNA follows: TGTGCCAGCAGCGTTGGCCTAGCGGAAAGCACAGATACGCAGTATTTT. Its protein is CASSVGLAESTDTQYF. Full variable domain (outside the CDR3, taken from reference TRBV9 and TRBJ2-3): DSGVTQTPKHLITATGQRVTLRCSPRSGDLSVYWYQQSLDQGLQFLIQYYNGEERAKGNILERFSAQQFPDLHSELNLSSLELGDSALYFCASSVGLAESTDTQYFGPGTRLTVL.

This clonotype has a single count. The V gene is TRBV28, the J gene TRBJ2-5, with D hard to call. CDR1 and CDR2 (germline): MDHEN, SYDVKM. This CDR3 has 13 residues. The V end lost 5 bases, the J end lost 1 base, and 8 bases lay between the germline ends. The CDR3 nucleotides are TGTGCCAGCAGTCTAAAATTCCAAGAGACCCAGTACTTC. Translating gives CASSLKFQETQYF.

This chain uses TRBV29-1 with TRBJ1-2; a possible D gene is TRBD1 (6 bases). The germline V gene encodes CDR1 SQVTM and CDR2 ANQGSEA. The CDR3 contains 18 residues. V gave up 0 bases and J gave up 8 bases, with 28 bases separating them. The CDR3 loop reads CSVEEGTPTGSAAWGYTF. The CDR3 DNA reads TGCAGCGTTGAAGAAGGGACCCCTACAGGGAGCGCCGCTTGGGGCTACACCTTC.

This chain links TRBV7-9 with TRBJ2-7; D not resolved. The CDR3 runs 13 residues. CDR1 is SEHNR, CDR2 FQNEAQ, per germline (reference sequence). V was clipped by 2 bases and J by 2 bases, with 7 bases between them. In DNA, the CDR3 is TGTGCCAGCAGCTTAAGAGAACCCTACGAGCAGTACTTC. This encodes CASSLREPYEQYF.

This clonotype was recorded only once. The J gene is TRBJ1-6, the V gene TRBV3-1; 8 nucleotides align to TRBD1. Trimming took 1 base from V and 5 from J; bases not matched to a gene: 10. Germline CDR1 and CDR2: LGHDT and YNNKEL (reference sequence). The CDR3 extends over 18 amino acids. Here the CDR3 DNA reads TGTGCCAGCAGCCAAGCCCACCGTCCGGACAGGGATAATTCACCCCTCCACTTT. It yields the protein CASSQAHRPDRDNSPLHF.

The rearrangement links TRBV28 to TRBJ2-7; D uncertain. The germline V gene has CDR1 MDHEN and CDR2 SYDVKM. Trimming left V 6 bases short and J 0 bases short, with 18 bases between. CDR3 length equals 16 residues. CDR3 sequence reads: CASSPRQRTDSYEQYF. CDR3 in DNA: TGTGCCAGCAGCCCAAGGCAACGGACGGACTCCTACGAGCAGTACTTC.

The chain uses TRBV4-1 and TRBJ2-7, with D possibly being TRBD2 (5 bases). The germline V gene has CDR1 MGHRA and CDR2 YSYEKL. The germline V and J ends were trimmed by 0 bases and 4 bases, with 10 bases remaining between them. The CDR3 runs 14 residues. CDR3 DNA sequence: TGCGCCAGCAGCCAAGATTCGGGAAAATACGAGCAGTACTTC. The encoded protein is CASSQDSGKYEQYF.

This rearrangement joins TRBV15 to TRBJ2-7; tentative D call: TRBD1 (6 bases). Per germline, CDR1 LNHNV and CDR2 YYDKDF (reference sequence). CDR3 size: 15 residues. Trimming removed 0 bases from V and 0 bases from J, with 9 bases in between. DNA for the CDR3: TGTGCCACCAGCAGAGAGAGGGGGAGCTCCTACGAGCAGTACTTC. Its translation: CATSRERGSSYEQYF.

The chain's CDR3 is CAWSRGSSYNEQFF. Written as DNA, the CDR3 is TGTGCCTGGAGTAGAGGGTCTTCCTACAATGAGCAGTTCTTC. The chain carries TRBV30 and TRBJ2-1; D perhaps matches TRBD2 (5 bases). Germline CDR1 GTSNPN, CDR2 SVGIG (reference sequence). V dropped 2 bases and J dropped 1 base, with 9 bases sitting between them. The CDR3 loop spans 14 amino acids. Using reference TRBV30 and TRBJ2-1 for the parts outside the CDR3, the full variable domain is SQTIHQWPATLVQPVGSPLSLECTVEGTSNPNLYWYRQAAGRGLQLLFYSVGIGQISSEVPQNLSASRPQDRQFILSSKKLLLSDSGFYLCAWSRGSSYNEQFFGPGTRLTVL.

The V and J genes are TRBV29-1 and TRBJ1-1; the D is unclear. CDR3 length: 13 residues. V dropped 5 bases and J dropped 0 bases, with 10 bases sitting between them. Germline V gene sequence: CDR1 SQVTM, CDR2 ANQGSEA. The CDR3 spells CSVSGWMNTEAFF. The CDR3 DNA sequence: TGCAGCGTTTCTGGGTGGATGAACACTGAAGCTTTCTTT.

For the CDR3, the DNA is TGTGCCAGCAGCTCCTTAGCGGGCACCGGGGAGCTGTTTTTT. As protein: CASSSLAGTGELFF. J is TRBJ2-2 and V is TRBV7-3, with 7 bases lining up with TRBD2. This CDR3 spans 14 amino acids. Germline V gives CDR1 SGHTA, CDR2 FQGTGA. The J segment lost 4 bases and the V segment lost 4 bases, leaving 3 bases of the junction unmatched. Together with reference TRBV7-3 and TRBJ2-2, the CDR3 gives the full variable domain: GAGVSQTPSNKVTEKGKYVELRCDPISGHTALYWYRQSLGQGPEFLIYFQGTGAADDSGLPNDRFFAVRPEGSVSTLKIQRTERGDSAVYLCASSSLAGTGELFFGEGSRLTVL.

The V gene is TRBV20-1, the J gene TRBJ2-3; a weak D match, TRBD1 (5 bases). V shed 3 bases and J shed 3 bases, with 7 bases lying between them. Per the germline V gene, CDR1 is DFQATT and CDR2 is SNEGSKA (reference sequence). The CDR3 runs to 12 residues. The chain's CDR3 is CSASNRTDTQYF. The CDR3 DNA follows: TGCAGTGCTAGCAACAGGACAGATACGCAGTATTTT.

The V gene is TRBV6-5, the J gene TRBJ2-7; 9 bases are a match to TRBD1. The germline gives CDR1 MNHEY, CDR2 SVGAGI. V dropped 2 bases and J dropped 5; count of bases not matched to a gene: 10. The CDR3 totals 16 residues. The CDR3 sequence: CASSYNAGTGYNEQYF. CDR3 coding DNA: TGTGCCAGCAGTTACAATGCCGGGACAGGGTACAACGAGCAGTACTTC.

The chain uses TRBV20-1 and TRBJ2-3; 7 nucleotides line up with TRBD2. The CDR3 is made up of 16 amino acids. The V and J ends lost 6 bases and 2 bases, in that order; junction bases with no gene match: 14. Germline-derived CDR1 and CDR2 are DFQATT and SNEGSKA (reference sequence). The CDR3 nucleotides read TGCAGTGCCATGACGAGGGCGGGAGTAATCACAGATACGCAGTATTTT. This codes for CSAMTRAGVITDTQYF.

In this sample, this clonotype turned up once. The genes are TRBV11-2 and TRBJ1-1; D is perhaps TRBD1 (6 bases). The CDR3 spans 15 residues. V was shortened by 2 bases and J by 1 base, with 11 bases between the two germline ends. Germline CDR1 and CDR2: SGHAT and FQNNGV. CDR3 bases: TGTGCCAGCAGCTTATGGGGGACACAGAACACTGAAGCTTTCTTT. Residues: CASSLWGTQNTEAFF.

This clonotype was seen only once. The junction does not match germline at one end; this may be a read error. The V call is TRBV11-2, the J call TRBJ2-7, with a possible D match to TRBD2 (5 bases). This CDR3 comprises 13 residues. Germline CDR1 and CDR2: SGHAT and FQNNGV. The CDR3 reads CVSSLRDTYEQYF. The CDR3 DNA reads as TGTGTCAGCAGCTTACGGGATACCTACGAGCAGTACTTC.

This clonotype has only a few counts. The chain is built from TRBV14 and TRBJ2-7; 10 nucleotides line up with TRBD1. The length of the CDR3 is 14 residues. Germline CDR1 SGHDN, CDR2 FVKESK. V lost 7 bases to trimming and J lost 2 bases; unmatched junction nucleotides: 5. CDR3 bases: TGTGCCAGCACCGCCGGGACAGGGGCCTACGAGCAGTACTTC. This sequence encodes CASTAGTGAYEQYF.

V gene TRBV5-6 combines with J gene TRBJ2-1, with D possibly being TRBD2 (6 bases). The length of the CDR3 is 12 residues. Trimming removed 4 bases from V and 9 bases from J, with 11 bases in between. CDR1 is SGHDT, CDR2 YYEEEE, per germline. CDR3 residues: CASSPGGIEQFF. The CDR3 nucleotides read TGTGCCAGCAGCCCCGGAGGGATTGAGCAGTTCTTC.

CDR3 nucleotide sequence: TGCAGCGGACGAGCCGGGGAGGCCCCCGGGGAGCTGTTTTTT. Amino acids: CSGRAGEAPGELFF. The chain couples TRBV29-1 to TRBJ2-2; a weak D match, TRBD2 (6 bases). This CDR3 is built from 14 residues. Trimming left V 7 bases short and J 6 bases short, with 18 bases between. Germline values: CDR1 SQVTM, CDR2 ANQGSEA.